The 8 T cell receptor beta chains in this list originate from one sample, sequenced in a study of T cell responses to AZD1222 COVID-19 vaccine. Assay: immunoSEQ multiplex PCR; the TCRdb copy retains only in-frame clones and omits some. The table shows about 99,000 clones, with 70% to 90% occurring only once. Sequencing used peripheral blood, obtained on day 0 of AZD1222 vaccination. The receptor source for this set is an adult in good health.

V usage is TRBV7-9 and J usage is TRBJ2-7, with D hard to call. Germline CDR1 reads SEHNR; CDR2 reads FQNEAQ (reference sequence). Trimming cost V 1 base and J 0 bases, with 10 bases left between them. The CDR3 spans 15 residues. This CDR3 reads CASSLVPASSYEQYF. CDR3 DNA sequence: TGTGCCAGCAGCTTAGTCCCGGCTAGCTCCTACGAGCAGTACTTC.

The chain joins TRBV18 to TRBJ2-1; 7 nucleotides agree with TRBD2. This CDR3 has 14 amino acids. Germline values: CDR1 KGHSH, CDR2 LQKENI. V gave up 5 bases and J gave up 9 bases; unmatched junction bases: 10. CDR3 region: CASSNPKSGVEQFF. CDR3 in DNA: TGTGCCAGCTCAAACCCCAAAAGCGGGGTTGAGCAGTTCTTC.

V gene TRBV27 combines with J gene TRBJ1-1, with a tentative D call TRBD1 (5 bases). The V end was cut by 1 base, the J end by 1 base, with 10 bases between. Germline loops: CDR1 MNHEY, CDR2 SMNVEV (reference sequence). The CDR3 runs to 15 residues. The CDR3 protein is CASSLWAGPNTEAFF. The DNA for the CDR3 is TGTGCCAGCAGTTTATGGGCGGGGCCGAACACTGAAGCTTTCTTT.

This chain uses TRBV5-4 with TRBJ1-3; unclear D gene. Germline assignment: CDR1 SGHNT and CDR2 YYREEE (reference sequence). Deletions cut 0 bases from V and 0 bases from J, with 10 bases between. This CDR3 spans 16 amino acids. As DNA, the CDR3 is TGTGCCAGCAGCTTGGCTGGAGGAAGCTCTGGAAACACCATATATTTT. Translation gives CASSLAGGSSGNTIYF.

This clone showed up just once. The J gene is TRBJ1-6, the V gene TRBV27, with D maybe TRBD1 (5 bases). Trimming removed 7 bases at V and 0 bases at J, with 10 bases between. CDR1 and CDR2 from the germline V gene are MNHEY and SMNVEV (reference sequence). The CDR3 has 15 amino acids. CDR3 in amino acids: CASKTGSSYNSPLHF. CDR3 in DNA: TGTGCCAGCAAAACAGGCAGCTCCTATAATTCACCCCTCCACTTT.

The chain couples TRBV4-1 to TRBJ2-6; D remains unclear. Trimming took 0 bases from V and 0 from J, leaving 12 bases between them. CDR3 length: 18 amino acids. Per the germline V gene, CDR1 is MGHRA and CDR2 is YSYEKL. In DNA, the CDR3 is TGCGCCAGCAGCCAAGATGGATTAAGTTTCTCTGGGGCCAACGTCCTGACTTTC. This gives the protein CASSQDGLSFSGANVLTF.

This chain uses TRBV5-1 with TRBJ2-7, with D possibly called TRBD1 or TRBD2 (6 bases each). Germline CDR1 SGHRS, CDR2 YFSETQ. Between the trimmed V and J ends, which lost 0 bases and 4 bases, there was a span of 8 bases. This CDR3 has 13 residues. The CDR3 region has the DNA TGCGCCAGCAGCTTGGTAGGGGGGTACGAGCAGTACTTC. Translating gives CASSLVGGYEQYF.

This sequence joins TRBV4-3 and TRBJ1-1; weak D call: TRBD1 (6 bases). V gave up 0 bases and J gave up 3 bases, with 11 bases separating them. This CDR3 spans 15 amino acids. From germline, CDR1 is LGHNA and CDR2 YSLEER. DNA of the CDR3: TGCGCCAGCAGCCAAGATCCCAGGGGAGACACTGAAGCTTTCTTT. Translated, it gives CASSQDPRGDTEAFF.